This T cell receptor (beta chain) was observed in a study of human T cells and chemical hapten exposure. Study at large: Upper-back patch tests with 0.01% DPC were read at 6 days. Mostly female patients had alopecia areata, totalis or universalis.

TCRdb re-derived calls from the RACE reads in MiXCR, one entry per CDR3 protein. The sample holds around 71,000 distinct CDR3 sequences; over 7.5% are singletons and the top ten take roughly 3.3%. This clonotype was seen repeatedly, ten times or more. Stated time point: patch test 1, 2 weeks after DPC sensitization. Treatment indicated: therapeutic diphenylcyclopropenone sensitization with weekly scalp DPC. The CDR3 sequence is 13 residues long. The V gene's germline CDR1 is MNHEY and CDR2 SVGAGI. Trimming pared 4 bases from V and 7 bases from J, leaving 13 bases between. The sequences come from whole blood, collected in connection with sensitization to the hapten diphenylcyclopropenone (DPC). The source is a woman in her forties with alopecia areata. Some clones in this sample may be carry-over from other donors' samples. V usage is TRBV6-5 and J usage is TRBJ2-5, with D uncertain. CDR3 region: CASSSPSPGTQYF. CDR3 DNA sequence: TGTGCCAGCAGTTCACCTAGTCCGGGGACCCAGTACTTC.